The rows below give T cell receptor beta chains drawn from one sample of a study of blood T cell repertoires in COVID-19. The assay was immunoSEQ multiplex PCR, and TCRdb's table has in-frame clones only and misses some. This sample has about 9,000 clones, with 65% to 90% found just once. The sequenced material came from peripheral blood. Receptors were obtained from a human donor in a cohort sampled during active COVID-19. The CDR3 runs from the conserved cysteine through the conserved F or W. D genes are given only for firm matches. Clone size, where shown, is once, few, many, or a class for clones that have expanded.

clone size	V gene	J gene	D gene	CDR3 DNA	CDR3 protein
NA	TRBV5-6	TRBJ2-7	NA	TGTGCCAGCAGTTTCGGACTCGCAGGCTACGAGCAGTACTTC	CASSFGLAGYEQYF
NA	TRBV25-1	TRBJ2-5	NA	TGTGCCAGCAGTGAGAGGACCATCGGACAGAAAGAGACCCAGTACTTC	CASSERTIGQKETQYF
once	TRBV2	TRBJ2-3	NA	TGTGCCAGCACCCCCGGGTGGGCAGATACGCAGTATTTT	CASTPGWADTQYF
NA	TRBV5-1	TRBJ2-3	TRBD2	TGCGCCAGCAGCAAAGGACTAGCGGGAGGGACAGATACGCAGTATTTT	CASSKGLAGGTDTQYF
NA	TRBV4-3	TRBJ2-7	NA	TGCGCCAGCAGCCAAGATAGGGGTTACTACGAGCAGTACTTC	CASSQDRGYYEQYF
NA	TRBV2	TRBJ2-7	TRBD2	TGTGCCAGCAGTGAAGCGAGGGAGGCTAGCGGGAGAGGCTTGGTGTACGAGCAGTACTTC	CASSEAREASGRGLVYEQYF
NA	TRBV19	TRBJ2-4	NA	TGTGCCAGTAGTATTGGAGGTGGAAACATTCAGTACTTC	CASSIGGGNIQYF
NA	TRBV6-1	TRBJ2-7	TRBD2	TGTGCCAGCAGTGAATTGGGAGGGGAGGCCTACGAGCAGTACTTC	CASSELGGEAYEQYF
NA	TRBV9	TRBJ2-3	TRBD2	TGTGCCAGCAACCTAGCGGGGTTCACAGATACGCAGTATTTT	CASNLAGFTDTQYF
NA	TRBV28	TRBJ2-5	TRBD1	TGTGCCAGCAGTTCCTCCACCCCCCCGGACAGGGAAAGGGAGACCCAGTACTTC	CASSSSTPPDRERETQYF
NA	TRBV14	TRBJ2-1	TRBD1	TGTGCCAGCAGCCCGGGACAGGGGGTTTATGAGCAGTTCTTC	CASSPGQGVYEQFF
NA	TRBV19	TRBJ1-2	NA	TGTGCCAGTAGTAACCCGACAGTCTATGGCTACACCTTC	CASSNPTVYGYTF
NA	TRBV7-2	TRBJ2-1	NA	TGTGCCAGCAGCTTTCGAGGGAGTATCTTTAATGAGCAGTTCTTC	CASSFRGSIFNEQFF
once	TRBV27	TRBJ2-7	TRBD1	TGTGCCAGCGGGTATGGACAGGGGATGGACGAGCAGTACTTC	CASGYGQGMDEQYF
NA	TRBV9	TRBJ1-3	NA	TGTGCCAGCAGCGGGAACAGGTCTTTCTCTGGAAACACCATATATTTT	CASSGNRSFSGNTIYF
NA	TRBV2	TRBJ2-1	TRBD1	TGTGCCAGCAGTGGCTTGGGACAGGGGAGCTCCTACAATGAGCAGTTCTTC	CASSGLGQGSSYNEQFF
NA	TRBV5-4	TRBJ2-3	TRBD2	TGTGCCAGCAGCTTATCCGGGACTAGCGGGAGCAATACGCAGTATTTT	CASSLSGTSGSNTQYF
NA	TRBV11-2	TRBJ2-5	TRBD1	TGTGCCAGCAGCTTATTGGGGACAGGATGGGAGACCCAGTACTTC	CASSLLGTGWETQYF
NA	TRBV7-6	TRBJ1-5	NA	TGTGCCAGCAGCTTAGCTCCGGGGGAAAATCAGCCCCAGCATTTT	CASSLAPGENQPQHF
NA	TRBV19	TRBJ1-5	NA	TGTGCCAGTAGTATAGTGGGTGGGGCGGGCAATCAGCCCCAGCATTTT	CASSIVGGAGNQPQHF
once	TRBV24-1	TRBJ2-1	TRBD1	TGTGCCACCAGTGATTTGCAGGGGGCATCCTACAATGAGCAGTTCTTC	CATSDLQGASYNEQFF
NA	TRBV15	TRBJ1-5	NA	TGTGCCACCAAAACCAGGGGCAATCAGCCCCAGCATTTT	CATKTRGNQPQHF
NA	TRBV19	TRBJ2-1	TRBD1	TGTGCCAGTAGTATTCAGGGGGATGAGCAGTTCTTC	CASSIQGDEQFF
NA	TRBV25-1	TRBJ2-7	NA	TGTGCCAGCAGTGAATCGGCAGGGTCTATCTACGAGCAGTACTTC	CASSESAGSIYEQYF
NA	TRBV7-2	TRBJ2-1	NA	TGTGCCAGCAGCTTAGTGGGACACAGCAATGAGCAGTTCTTC	CASSLVGHSNEQFF
NA	TRBV28	TRBJ2-3	TRBD2	TGTGCCAGCAGTTTAGCGGGAGGGCGGGAAGATACGCAGTATTTT	CASSLAGGREDTQYF
NA	TRBV19	TRBJ1-4	NA	TGTGCCAGTAGTATACAGGGTTCGAATGAAAAACTGTTTTTT	CASSIQGSNEKLFF
NA	TRBV7-9	TRBJ2-5	NA	TGTGCCAGCACCAACGCAGGGGAGGAGACCCAGTACTTC	CASTNAGEETQYF
NA	TRBV5-1	TRBJ2-3	TRBD2	TGCGCCAGCAGCCTCGGACTAGCGGGAATCACAGATACGCAGTATTTT	CASSLGLAGITDTQYF
NA	TRBV7-9	TRBJ1-3	TRBD1	TGTGCCAGCAGCTCCCGGACAGGGACTGGAAACACCATATATTTT	CASSSRTGTGNTIYF
once	TRBV12-3/TRBV12-4	TRBJ2-7	NA	TGTGCCAGCAGTTTCGGTGAGGAAGGCGAGCAGTACTTC	CASSFGEEGEQYF
NA	TRBV11-1	TRBJ1-2	NA	TGTGCCAGCAGCCCAGGGATTTATGGCTACACCTTC	CASSPGIYGYTF
NA	TRBV15	TRBJ2-5	NA	TGTGCCACCAGCAGAGATCACCAGGGTGGGGAGACCCAGTACTTC	CATSRDHQGGETQYF
NA	TRBV29-1	TRBJ1-1	NA	TGCAGCGTTGAAGATCTTCAAGGACTCATGAACACTGAAGCTTTCTTT	CSVEDLQGLMNTEAFF
NA	TRBV7-2	TRBJ2-5	TRBD2	TGTGCCAGCAGCCGGACTAGCGGTTGGCAAGAGACCCAGTACTTC	CASSRTSGWQETQYF
NA	TRBV28	TRBJ2-7	NA	TGTGCCAGCAGCTTAGGAGGGGGGGGAATCGAGCAGTACTTC	CASSLGGGGIEQYF
NA	TRBV29-1	TRBJ2-3	TRBD1	TGCAGCGTAATGGGACAGGGGGCCGCAGATACGCAGTATTTT	CSVMGQGAADTQYF
NA	TRBV3-1/TRBV3-2	TRBJ2-5	TRBD2	TGTGCCAGCAGCCAAGTTTTAGCGGGCCAAGAGACCCAGTACTTC	CASSQVLAGQETQYF
NA	TRBV19	TRBJ2-3	TRBD2	TGTGCCAGTAGTATAGGCCCTAGCGGCCTTACAGATACGCAGTATTTT	CASSIGPSGLTDTQYF
NA	TRBV6-5	TRBJ1-5	NA	TGTGCCAGCAGCCTCCAGGGGAATAGCAATCAGCCCCAGCATTTT	CASSLQGNSNQPQHF
NA	TRBV19	TRBJ2-5	NA	TGTGCCAGTAGTATATATGGCTCTTCGGAGACCCAGTACTTC	CASSIYGSSETQYF
NA	TRBV1	TRBJ2-7	NA	TGCACCAGCAGCTTCTATTGGACAGTTTGGTCCTACGAGCAGTACTTC	CTSSFYWTVWSYEQYF
NA	TRBV3-1/TRBV3-2	TRBJ2-1	TRBD1	TGTGCCAGCAGCCAAGATCCAGGGGGCTCCTACAATGAGCAGTTCTTC	CASSQDPGGSYNEQFF
NA	TRBV19	TRBJ1-1	NA	TGTGCCAGCGGGCCCCAGGGTCAGAACACTGAAGCTTTCTTT	CASGPQGQNTEAFF